A single sample gave rise to the 29 T cell receptor beta chains below, sequenced in a study of shared clonotypes between healthy human individuals (dated by TCRdb to the early 2020s). The library was obtained by the immunoSEQ multiplex PCR assay. TCRdb obtained this table from immuneACCESS and retained in-frame rearrangements with V and J assigned. These tables miss some clones; where compared with another copy, unresolved V genes account for less than half of the shortfall, and the remainder is unexplained. The sample has about 2.4 million clones on record, around nine tenths of them singletons. The top ten hold around 0.15% of the sample. What was sequenced was naive CD4+ T cells sorted from blood. The sample's cell subset or site label is to be understood as: CD45RA+ positively selected. The receptors shown here come from a man aged 18 to 29 in good health.

Remarks on this clone: A read error may produce the germline difference seen at one junction end. The chain uses TRBV13 and TRBJ1-6; 9 bases are shared with TRBD1. The CDR3 consists of 15 residues. The germline CDR1 and CDR2 sequences are PRHDT and FYEKMQ (reference sequence). Here the CDR3 DNA reads TGTGCCAGCAGCATAGGGGACAGGGAAAATTCACCCCTCCACTTT. Encoded protein: CASSIGDRENSPLHF.

This clone occurred a few times. V is TRBV6-6 and J is TRBJ1-6; D gene uncertain. The germline gives CDR1 MNHNY, CDR2 SVGAGI (reference sequence). V was cut by 10 bases and J by 10 bases, with 14 bases left in between. This CDR3 comprises 12 residues. Here the CDR3 reads CATKRVDSPLHF. For the CDR3, the DNA is TGTGCCACAAAGAGGGTGGACTCACCCCTCCACTTT.

The chain has TRBV7-9 and TRBJ2-2; 7 bases line up with TRBD2. The CDR3 is 17 amino acids. Trimming took 7 bases from V and 6 from J; bases not matched to a gene: 17. Germline CDR1 SEHNR, CDR2 FQNEAQ (reference sequence). The CDR3 spells CASTITWTLGGAGELFF. The CDR3 nucleotides are TGTGCCAGCACCATCACTTGGACACTGGGAGGGGCCGGGGAGCTGTTTTTT.

The chain has TRBV5-1 and TRBJ1-4; D is unresolved. Trimming removed 0 bases from V and 5 bases from J, with 14 bases in between. CDR1 and CDR2 from the germline V gene are SGHRS and YFSETQ. The CDR3 runs to 16 residues. The CDR3 DNA sequence: TGCGCCAGCAGCTTGGGGCAGTTCATCGGAAATGAAAAACTGTTTTTT. Protein sequence: CASSLGQFIGNEKLFF. The full variable domain, rest sourced from reference TRBV5-1 and TRBJ1-4, is KAGVTQTPRYLIKTRGQQVTLSCSPISGHRSVSWYQQTPGQGLQFLFEYFSETQRNKGNFPGRFSGRQFSNSRSEMNVSTLELGDSALYLCASSLGQFIGNEKLFFGSGTQLSVL.

On this clone: The same CDR3 arises from other DNA sequences in this sample as well. V usage is TRBV18 and J usage is TRBJ1-4; D not resolved. V dropped 4 bases and J dropped 0 bases, with 6 bases sitting between them. Germline values: CDR1 KGHSH, CDR2 LQKENI. The CDR3 covers 14 residues. The CDR3 nucleotides are TGTGCCAGCTCACTGGGAGCAACTAATGAAAAACTGTTTTTT. This gives the protein CASSLGATNEKLFF.

V and J are TRBV30 and TRBJ2-5; 10 positions match TRBD2. This CDR3 comprises 17 residues. V was clipped by 0 bases and J by 0 bases; unmatched bases: 7. Germline V lookup: CDR1 GTSNPN, CDR2 SVGIG (reference sequence). CDR3 loop: CAWSVRRTSGYQETQYF. The CDR3, as DNA: TGTGCCTGGAGTGTACGTCGGACTAGCGGTTACCAAGAGACCCAGTACTTC. Drawing the rest from reference TRBV30 and TRBJ2-5, the complete variable domain is SQTIHQWPATLVQPVGSPLSLECTVEGTSNPNLYWYRQAAGRGLQLLFYSVGIGQISSEVPQNLSASRPQDRQFILSSKKLLLSDSGFYLCAWSVRRTSGYQETQYFGPGTRLLVL.

The CDR3 loop reads CASSYRVDQPQHF. The CDR3 DNA follows: TGTGCCAGCAGTTACAGGGTGGATCAGCCCCAGCATTTT. The chain is built from TRBV6-5 and TRBJ1-5; D is unclear. This CDR3 region has 13 residues. V was trimmed by 2 bases and J by 5 bases, leaving 7 bases between them. Germline CDR1 is MNHEY and CDR2 is SVGAGI.

This chain links TRBV7-9 with TRBJ2-5; D is perhaps TRBD1 (6 bases). The V end was cut by 5 bases, the J end by 3 bases, with 13 bases between. This CDR3 has 14 residues. Germline CDR1 and CDR2: SEHNR and FQNEAQ (reference sequence). CDR3: CASSAFRDKETQYF. CDR3 nucleotides: TGTGCCAGCAGCGCATTCCGGGACAAAGAGACCCAGTACTTC.

The V call is TRBV5-4, the J call TRBJ1-2, with D tentatively TRBD1 (5 bases). CDR3 size: 15 residues. V shed 4 bases and J shed 2 bases, with 15 bases lying between them. Germline V gene sequence: CDR1 SGHNT, CDR2 YYREEE (reference sequence). The DNA of the CDR3 is TGTGCCAGCAGCGCCGGAACTTGGGGGAACTATGGCTACACCTTC. Amino acid sequence: CASSAGTWGNYGYTF.

The chain employs TRBV10-3 and TRBJ1-1, with D perhaps TRBD1 (5 bases). This CDR3 comprises 13 residues. V lost 6 bases and J lost 1, with 9 bases in between. Germline assignment: CDR1 ENHRY and CDR2 SYGVKD. CDR3 region: CAIRQDQNTEAFF. The CDR3 DNA reads TGTGCCATCAGACAGGACCAGAACACTGAAGCTTTCTTT.

The rearrangement joins TRBV28 to TRBJ1-4; possibly TRBD1 for D (6 bases). Trimming removed 7 bases at V and 5 bases at J, with 14 bases between. Germline loops: CDR1 MDHEN, CDR2 SYDVKM. The CDR3 totals 14 residues. The CDR3 region is CASNPGGRNEKLFF. DNA of the CDR3: TGTGCCAGCAACCCCGGGGGCAGAAATGAAAAACTGTTTTTT.

The rearrangement uses TRBV25-1 and TRBJ1-2, with a possible D match to TRBD1 (5 bases). Trimming took off 5 bases at V and 4 bases at J, with 17 bases between the two ends. Germline V gene sequence: CDR1 MGHDK, CDR2 SYGVNS. The CDR3 is 15 residues long. CDR3 region: CASSSRMGGSYGYTF. CDR3 DNA sequence: TGTGCCAGCAGTTCCCGGATGGGGGGATCCTATGGCTACACCTTC.

The chain links TRBV5-1 to TRBJ2-3; D call uncertain. The length of the CDR3 is 17 residues. In germline, CDR1 is SGHRS, CDR2 YFSETQ. V was shortened by 0 bases and J by 6 bases, with 20 bases between the two germline ends. This CDR3 reads CASSLGGRVKLQDTQYF. The CDR3, as DNA: TGCGCCAGCAGCTTGGGGGGTAGGGTCAAACTACAGGATACGCAGTATTTT.

This sequence joins TRBV5-4 and TRBJ1-1; D remains ambiguous. The V gene lost 4 bases and the J gene lost 11 bases, with 18 bases spanning the gap. CDR3 size: 13 residues. The germline CDR1 and CDR2 sequences are SGHNT and YYREEE (reference sequence). The CDR3 DNA sequence: TGTGCCAGCAGCCCTGTCGACGGCGGTGTGGCTTTCTTT. Translating it yields CASSPVDGGVAFF. Full variable domain (remainder filled in from reference TRBV5-4 and TRBJ1-1): ETGVTQSPTHLIKTRGQQVTLRCSSQSGHNTVSWYQQALGQGPQFIFQYYREEENGRGNFPPRFSGLQFPNYSSELNVNALELDDSALYLCASSPVDGGVAFFGQGTRLTVV.

The genes are TRBV6-1 and TRBJ1-1; 7 bases map to TRBD1. Looked up from germline, CDR1 is MNHNS and CDR2 is SASEGT. This CDR3 has 13 amino acids. The junction had 2 bases not matched to a gene; V was cut back by 6 bases and J by 1 base. The CDR3 loop reads CASRGTENTEAFF. Written as DNA, the CDR3 is TGTGCCAGCAGGGGGACAGAGAACACTGAAGCTTTCTTT.

The genes are TRBV7-9 and TRBJ1-4, with D maybe TRBD1 (6 bases). The CDR3 contains 14 residues. Germline V CDR1 and CDR2: SEHNR, FQNEAQ (reference sequence). With 10 bases removed from V and 6 bases from J, the gap between germline ends came to 18 bases. The CDR3 region is CATMTVGGDEKLFF. The CDR3, as DNA: TGTGCCACCATGACAGTGGGGGGCGATGAAAAACTGTTTTTT.

The gene calls are TRBV5-1 and TRBJ2-3; the D is unclear. In germline, CDR1 is SGHRS, CDR2 YFSETQ. The V gene lost 0 bases and the J gene lost 2 bases, with 19 bases spanning the gap. The CDR3 sequence is 18 residues long. CDR3 in amino acids: CASSLAFWQSSDTDTQYF. In DNA form, the CDR3 reads TGCGCCAGCAGCTTGGCCTTCTGGCAGAGTTCAGACACAGATACGCAGTATTTT.

The V call is TRBV5-1, the J call TRBJ2-2; 10 positions match TRBD1. Trimming removed 4 bases from V and 4 bases from J; junction bases left unmatched: 7. The CDR3 contains 16 residues. The V gene's germline CDR1 is SGHRS and CDR2 YFSETQ. CDR3 amino acids: CASSLEGTGVTGELFF. In DNA, the CDR3 is TGCGCCAGCAGCCTGGAGGGGACAGGGGTCACCGGGGAGCTGTTTTTT.

The chain links TRBV5-4 to TRBJ2-7; 9 nucleotides align to TRBD1. The CDR3 is made up of 15 amino acids. Unmatched junction bases numbered 9, after V lost 4 bases and J lost 4 bases. Germline V gives CDR1 SGHNT, CDR2 YYREEE (reference sequence). The CDR3 reads CASSPAPDRGYEQYF. CDR3 DNA sequence: TGTGCCAGCAGCCCGGCGCCGGACAGGGGATACGAGCAGTACTTC.

The rearrangement links TRBV5-5 to TRBJ1-2; D ambiguous. Germline-derived CDR1 and CDR2 are SGHKS and YYEKEE (reference sequence). With 0 bases removed from V and 11 bases from J, the gap between germline ends came to 8 bases. CDR3 size: 11 residues. The CDR3: CASSLDLVYTF. The CDR3 DNA sequence: TGTGCCAGCAGCTTGGATTTGGTGTACACCTTC.

The rearrangement uses TRBV12-5 and TRBJ1-6; D is unclear. Trimming cost V 8 bases and J 9 bases, with 11 bases left between them. Germline-derived CDR1 and CDR2 are LGHNT and FRNRAP. The CDR3 is 12 amino acids. CDR3 nucleotide sequence: TGTGCTAGTTCCTCCTTCGCTTCACCCCTCCACTTT. The encoded protein is CASSSFASPLHF.

The J gene is TRBJ2-2, the V gene TRBV12-5; 7 bases are shared with TRBD1. The CDR3 spans 17 residues. V gave up 2 bases and J gave up 0 bases; unmatched junction bases: 6. CDR1 is LGHNT and CDR2 is FRNRAP in the germline V gene. The CDR3, as DNA: TGTGCTAGTGGTTTGTCGCCGGGACAGACGAACACCGGGGAGCTGTTTTTT. Amino acids: CASGLSPGQTNTGELFF.

The chain combines TRBV5-1 with TRBJ2-5; 8 bases map to TRBD1. Germline loops: CDR1 SGHRS, CDR2 YFSETQ. CDR3 length equals 18 residues. With 0 bases clipped from V and 1 base from J, the junction kept 11 bases outside the gene matches. CDR3 loop: CASSLGRGQVPLQETQYF. The CDR3 DNA follows: TGCGCCAGCAGCTTGGGTCGGGGACAGGTCCCACTCCAAGAGACCCAGTACTTC.

The chain recombines TRBV30 with TRBJ2-3; 10 positions agree with TRBD1. The V gene's germline CDR1 is GTSNPN and CDR2 SVGIG (reference sequence). V gave up 2 bases and J gave up 2 bases; unmatched junction bases: 10. There are 17 residues in the CDR3. The DNA of the CDR3 is TGTGCCTGGAGTACTCCGAGACAGGGGGCCCACACAGATACGCAGTATTTT. Its translation: CAWSTPRQGAHTDTQYF.

This clone was counted a few times. The chain is built from TRBV2 and TRBJ2-1; 7 nucleotides agree with TRBD2. Trimming cost V 4 bases and J 7 bases; bases outside gene matches: 19. The germline CDR1 and CDR2 sequences are SNHLY and FYNNEI. There are 18 residues in the CDR3. The CDR3 reads CASSGWASGGLITNEQFF. DNA of the CDR3: TGTGCCAGCAGTGGGTGGGCTAGCGGAGGACTCATAACGAATGAGCAGTTCTTC.

The J gene is TRBJ1-5, the V gene TRBV5-1; possibly TRBD1 for D (5 bases). This CDR3 region has 15 residues. V lost 0 bases and J lost 4, with 11 bases in between. Germline lookup yields CDR1 SGHRS and CDR2 YFSETQ. The CDR3 is CASSLEGMVNQPQHF. CDR3 nucleotides: TGCGCCAGCAGCTTGGAGGGGATGGTGAATCAGCCCCAGCATTTT.

The rearrangement uses TRBV5-1 and TRBJ2-7; 9 bases agree with TRBD1. CDR1 SGHRS and CDR2 YFSETQ come from the germline V gene. With V trimmed by 2 bases and J by 1 base, 10 bases remained unmatched. The CDR3 contains 17 residues. Written as DNA, the CDR3 is TGCGCCAGCAGCTTAAGAACCGGGACAGGGTATTCCTACGAGCAGTACTTC. This gives the protein CASSLRTGTGYSYEQYF.

This chain uses TRBV28 with TRBJ1-1, with no clear D. This CDR3 region has 15 residues. V was clipped by 5 bases and J by 4 bases, with 17 bases between them. The germline V gene has CDR1 MDHEN and CDR2 SYDVKM. CDR3 sequence: CASSRPRISGTEAFF. The DNA of the CDR3 is TGTGCCAGCAGTCGCCCCAGGATTAGTGGCACTGAAGCTTTCTTT.

This clone showed up just a few times. Other DNA sequences in the sample encode the same CDR3. J is TRBJ1-4 and V is TRBV5-1; no clear D. CDR1 is SGHRS and CDR2 is YFSETQ in the germline V gene. V gave up 0 bases and J gave up 5 bases, with 5 bases separating them. CDR3 length: 13 amino acids. The CDR3 sequence is CASSLGLNEKLFF. The CDR3 coding sequence is TGCGCCAGCAGCTTGGGGTTAAATGAAAAACTGTTTTTT.